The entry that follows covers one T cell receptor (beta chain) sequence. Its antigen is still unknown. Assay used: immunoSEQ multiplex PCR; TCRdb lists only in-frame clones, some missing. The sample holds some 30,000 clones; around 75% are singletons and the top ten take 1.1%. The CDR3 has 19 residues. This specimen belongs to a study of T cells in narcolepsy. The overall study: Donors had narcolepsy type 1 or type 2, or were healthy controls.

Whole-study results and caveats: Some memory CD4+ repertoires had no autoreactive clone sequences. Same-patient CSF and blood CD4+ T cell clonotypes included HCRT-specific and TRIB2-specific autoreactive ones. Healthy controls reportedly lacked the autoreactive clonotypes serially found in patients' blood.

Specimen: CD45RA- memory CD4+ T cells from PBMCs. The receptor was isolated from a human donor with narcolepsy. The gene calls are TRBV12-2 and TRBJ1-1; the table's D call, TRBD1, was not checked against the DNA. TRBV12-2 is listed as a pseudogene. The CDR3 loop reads CASRLFQGQGGGMNTEAFF. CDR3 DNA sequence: TGTGCAAGTCGCTTATTCCAGGGACAGGGGGGAGGAATGAACACTGAAGCTTTCTTT.